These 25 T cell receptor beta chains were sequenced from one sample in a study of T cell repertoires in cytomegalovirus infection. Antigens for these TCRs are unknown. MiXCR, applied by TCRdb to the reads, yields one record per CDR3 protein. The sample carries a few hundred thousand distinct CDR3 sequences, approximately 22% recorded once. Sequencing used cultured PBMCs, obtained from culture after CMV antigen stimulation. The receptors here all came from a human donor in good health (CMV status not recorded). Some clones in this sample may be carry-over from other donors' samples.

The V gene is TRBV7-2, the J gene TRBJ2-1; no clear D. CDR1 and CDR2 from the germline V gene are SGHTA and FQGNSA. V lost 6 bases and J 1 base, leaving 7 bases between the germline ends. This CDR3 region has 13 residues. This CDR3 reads CASRLDSYNEQFF. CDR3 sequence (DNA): TGTGCCAGCAGACTGGATTCCTACAATGAGCAGTTCTTC.

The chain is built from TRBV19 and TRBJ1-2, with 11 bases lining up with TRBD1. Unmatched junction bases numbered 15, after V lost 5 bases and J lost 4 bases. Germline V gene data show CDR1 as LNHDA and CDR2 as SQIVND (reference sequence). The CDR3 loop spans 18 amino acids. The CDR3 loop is CASSPSTGTGGRGYGYTF. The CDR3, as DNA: TGTGCCAGTAGTCCCTCAACCGGGACAGGGGGTAGAGGCTATGGCTACACCTTC.

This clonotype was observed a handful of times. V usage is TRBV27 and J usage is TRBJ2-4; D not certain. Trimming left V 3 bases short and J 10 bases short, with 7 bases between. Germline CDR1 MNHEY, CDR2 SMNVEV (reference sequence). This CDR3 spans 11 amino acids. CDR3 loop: CASSLKGIQYF. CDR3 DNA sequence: TGTGCCAGCAGTTTGAAAGGGATTCAGTACTTC.

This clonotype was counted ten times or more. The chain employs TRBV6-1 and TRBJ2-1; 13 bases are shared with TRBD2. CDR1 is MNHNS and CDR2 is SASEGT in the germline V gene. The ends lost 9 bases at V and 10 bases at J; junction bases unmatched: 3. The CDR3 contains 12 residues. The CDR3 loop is CASGTSGIEQFF. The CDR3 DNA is TGTGCCAGTGGGACTAGCGGGATCGAGCAGTTCTTC.

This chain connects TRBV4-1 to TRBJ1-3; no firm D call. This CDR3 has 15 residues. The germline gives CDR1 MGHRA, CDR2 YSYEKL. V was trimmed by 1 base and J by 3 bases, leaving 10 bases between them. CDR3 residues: CASSQVATLGNTIYF. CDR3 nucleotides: TGCGCCAGCAGCCAAGTAGCGACGCTTGGAAACACCATATATTTT.

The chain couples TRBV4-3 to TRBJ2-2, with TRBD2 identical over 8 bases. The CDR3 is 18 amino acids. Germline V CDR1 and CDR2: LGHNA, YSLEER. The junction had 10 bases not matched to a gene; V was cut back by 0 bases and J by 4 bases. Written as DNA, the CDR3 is TGCGCCAGCAGCCAAGATCGTAGGAGCGGGAGTCTCACCGGGGAGCTGTTTTTT. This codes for CASSQDRRSGSLTGELFF.

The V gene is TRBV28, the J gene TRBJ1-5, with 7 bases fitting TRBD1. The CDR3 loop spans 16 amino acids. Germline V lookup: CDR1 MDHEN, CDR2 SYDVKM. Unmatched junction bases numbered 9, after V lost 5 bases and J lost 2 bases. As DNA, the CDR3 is TGTGCCAGCAGTGCAGGGGGTGGGGATGGCAATCAGCCCCAGCATTTT. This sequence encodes CASSAGGGDGNQPQHF.

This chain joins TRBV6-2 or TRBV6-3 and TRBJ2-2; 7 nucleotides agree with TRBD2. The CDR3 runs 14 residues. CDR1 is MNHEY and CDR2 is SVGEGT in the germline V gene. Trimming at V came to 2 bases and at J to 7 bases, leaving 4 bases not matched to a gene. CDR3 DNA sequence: TGTGCCAGCAGTTACCTAAGGACTAGCGGGGAGCTGTTTTTT. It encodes CASSYLRTSGELFF.

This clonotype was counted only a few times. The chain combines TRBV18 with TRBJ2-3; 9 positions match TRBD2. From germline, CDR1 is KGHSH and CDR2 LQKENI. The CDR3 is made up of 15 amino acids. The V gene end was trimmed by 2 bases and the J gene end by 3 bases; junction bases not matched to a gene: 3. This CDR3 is CASSPVAGVTDTQYF. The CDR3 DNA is TGTGCCAGCTCACCAGTAGCGGGAGTTACAGATACGCAGTATTTT.

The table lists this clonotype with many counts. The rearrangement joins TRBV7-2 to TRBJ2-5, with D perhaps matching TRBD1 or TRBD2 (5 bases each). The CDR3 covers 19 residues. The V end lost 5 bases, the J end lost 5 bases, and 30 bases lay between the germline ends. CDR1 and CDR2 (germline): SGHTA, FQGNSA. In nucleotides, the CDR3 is TGTGCCAGCAGCCCTAGCCTGGAGACCTTGATCCTGGGGGTGGAGACCCAGTACTTC. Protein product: CASSPSLETLILGVETQYF.

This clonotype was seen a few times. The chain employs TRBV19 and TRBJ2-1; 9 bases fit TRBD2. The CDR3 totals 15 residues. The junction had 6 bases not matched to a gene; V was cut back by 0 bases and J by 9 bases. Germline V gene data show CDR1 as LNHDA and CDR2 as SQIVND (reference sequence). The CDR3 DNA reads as TGTGCCAGTAGTATAGAGGCTAGCGGGATACGTGAGCAGTTCTTC. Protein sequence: CASSIEASGIREQFF.

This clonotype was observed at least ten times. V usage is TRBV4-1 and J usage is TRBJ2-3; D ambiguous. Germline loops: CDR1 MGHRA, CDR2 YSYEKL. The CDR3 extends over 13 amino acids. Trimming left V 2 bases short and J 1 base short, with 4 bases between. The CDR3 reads CASSQLGTDTQYF. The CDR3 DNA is TGCGCCAGCAGCCAATTGGGCACAGATACGCAGTATTTT.

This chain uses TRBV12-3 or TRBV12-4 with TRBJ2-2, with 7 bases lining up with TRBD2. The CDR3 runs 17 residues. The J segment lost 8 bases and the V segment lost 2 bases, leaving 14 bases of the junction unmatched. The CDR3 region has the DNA TGTGCCAGCAGTTTAATGATCCCCGGGGCGGGAGAAGGGGAGCTGTTTTTT. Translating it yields CASSLMIPGAGEGELFF.

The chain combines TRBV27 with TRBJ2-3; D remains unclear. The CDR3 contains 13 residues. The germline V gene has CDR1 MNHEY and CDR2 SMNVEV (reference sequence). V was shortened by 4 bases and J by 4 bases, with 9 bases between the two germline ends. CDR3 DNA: TGTGCCAGCAGTTCCTTTGGAGCAGATACGCAGTATTTT. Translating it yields CASSSFGADTQYF.

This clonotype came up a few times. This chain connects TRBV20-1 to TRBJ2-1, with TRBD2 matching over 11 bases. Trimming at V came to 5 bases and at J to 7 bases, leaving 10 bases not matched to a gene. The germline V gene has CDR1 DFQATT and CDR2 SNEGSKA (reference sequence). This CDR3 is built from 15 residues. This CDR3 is CSAGKLAGEGNEQFF. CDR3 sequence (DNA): TGCAGTGCTGGGAAACTAGCGGGGGAGGGGAATGAGCAGTTCTTC.

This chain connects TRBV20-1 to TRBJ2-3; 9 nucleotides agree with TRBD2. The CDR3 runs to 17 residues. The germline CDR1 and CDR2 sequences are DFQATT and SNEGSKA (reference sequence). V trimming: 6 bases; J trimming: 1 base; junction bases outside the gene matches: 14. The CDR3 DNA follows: TGCAGTGCCCAGGTGATAGCGGGGGTAGGCGGCACAGATACGCAGTATTTT. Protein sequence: CSAQVIAGVGGTDTQYF.

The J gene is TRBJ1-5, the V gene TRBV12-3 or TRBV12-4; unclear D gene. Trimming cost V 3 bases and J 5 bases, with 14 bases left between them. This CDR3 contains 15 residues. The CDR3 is CASSLGQWSYQPQHF. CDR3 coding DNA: TGTGCCAGCAGTTTGGGTCAGTGGAGCTATCAGCCCCAGCATTTT.

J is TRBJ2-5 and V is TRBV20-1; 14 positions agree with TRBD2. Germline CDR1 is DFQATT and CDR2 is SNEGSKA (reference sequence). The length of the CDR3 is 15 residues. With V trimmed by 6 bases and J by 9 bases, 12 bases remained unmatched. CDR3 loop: CSAPSGLAGGGSQYF. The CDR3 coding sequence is TGCAGTGCCCCCTCCGGACTAGCGGGAGGTGGGTCCCAGTACTTC.

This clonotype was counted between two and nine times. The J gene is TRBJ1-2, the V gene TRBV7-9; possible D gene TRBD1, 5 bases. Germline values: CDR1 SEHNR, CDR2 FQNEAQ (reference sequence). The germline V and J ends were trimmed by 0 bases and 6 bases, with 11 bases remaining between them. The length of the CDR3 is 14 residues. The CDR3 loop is CASSLAGRVNGYTF. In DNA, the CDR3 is TGTGCCAGCAGCTTAGCGGGCAGGGTCAATGGCTACACCTTC.

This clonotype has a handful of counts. The CDR3: CASSVDRLDTDTQYF. In nucleotides, the CDR3 is TGTGCCAGCAGTGTAGACCGTCTAGATACAGATACGCAGTATTTT. The chain has TRBV6-1 and TRBJ2-3, with D hard to call. The V gene's germline CDR1 is MNHNS and CDR2 SASEGT. Trimming cost V 4 bases and J 3 bases, with 14 bases left between them. This CDR3 is 15 amino acids long.

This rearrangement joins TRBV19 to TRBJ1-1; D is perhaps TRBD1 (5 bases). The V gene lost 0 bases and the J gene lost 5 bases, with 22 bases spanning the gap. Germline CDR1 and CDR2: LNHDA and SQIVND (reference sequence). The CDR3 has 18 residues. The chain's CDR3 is CASSIDKSGLRSGTEAFF. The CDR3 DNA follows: TGTGCCAGTAGTATAGATAAGTCGGGGCTACGATCCGGAACTGAAGCTTTCTTT.

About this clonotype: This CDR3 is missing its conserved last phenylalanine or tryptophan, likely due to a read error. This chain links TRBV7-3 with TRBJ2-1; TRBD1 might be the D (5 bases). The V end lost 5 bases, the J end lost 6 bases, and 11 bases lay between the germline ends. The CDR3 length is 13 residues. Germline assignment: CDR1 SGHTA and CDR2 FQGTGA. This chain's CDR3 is CASSLGPGNEQFL. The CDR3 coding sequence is TGTGCCAGCAGCCTGGGGCCAGGCAATGAGCAGTTCTTA.

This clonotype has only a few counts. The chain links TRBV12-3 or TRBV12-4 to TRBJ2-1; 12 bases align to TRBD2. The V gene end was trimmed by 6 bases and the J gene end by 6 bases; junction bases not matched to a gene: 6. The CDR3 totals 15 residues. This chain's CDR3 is CASRSSGRAFNEQFF. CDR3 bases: TGTGCCAGCAGATCTAGCGGGAGGGCCTTCAATGAGCAGTTCTTC.

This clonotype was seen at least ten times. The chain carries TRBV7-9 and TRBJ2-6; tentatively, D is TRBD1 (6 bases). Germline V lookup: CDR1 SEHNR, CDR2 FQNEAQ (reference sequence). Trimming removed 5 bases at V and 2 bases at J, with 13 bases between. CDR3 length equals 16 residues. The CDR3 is CASSKQGPPGANVLTF. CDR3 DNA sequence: TGTGCCAGCAGCAAACAGGGTCCGCCTGGGGCCAACGTCCTGACTTTC.

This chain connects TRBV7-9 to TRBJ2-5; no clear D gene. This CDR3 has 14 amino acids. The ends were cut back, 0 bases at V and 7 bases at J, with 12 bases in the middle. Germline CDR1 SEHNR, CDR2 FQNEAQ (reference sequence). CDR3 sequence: CASSLARRRGTQYF. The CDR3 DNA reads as TGTGCCAGCAGCTTAGCGCGCAGGCGAGGGACCCAGTACTTC.